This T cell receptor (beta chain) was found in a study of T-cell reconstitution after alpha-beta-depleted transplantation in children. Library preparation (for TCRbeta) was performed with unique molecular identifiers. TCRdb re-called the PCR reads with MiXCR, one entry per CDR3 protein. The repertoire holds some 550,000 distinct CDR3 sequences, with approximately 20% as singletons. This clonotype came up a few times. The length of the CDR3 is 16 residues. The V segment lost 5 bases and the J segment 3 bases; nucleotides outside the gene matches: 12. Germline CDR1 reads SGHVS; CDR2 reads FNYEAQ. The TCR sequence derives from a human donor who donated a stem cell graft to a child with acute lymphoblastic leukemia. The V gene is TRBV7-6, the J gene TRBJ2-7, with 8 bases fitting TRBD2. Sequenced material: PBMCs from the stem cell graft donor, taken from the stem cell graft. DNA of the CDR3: TGTGCCAGCAGCCCCGGCCACGGGACTAGGGGCTACGAGCAGTACTTC. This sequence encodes CASSPGHGTRGYEQYF. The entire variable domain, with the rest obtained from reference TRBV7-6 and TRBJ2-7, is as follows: GAGVSQSPRYKVTKRGQDVALRCDPISGHVSLYWYRQALGQGPEFLTYFNYEAQQDKSGLPNDRFSAERPEGSISTLTIQRTEQRDSAMYRCASSPGHGTRGYEQYFGPGTRLTVT.